Following are 17 T cell receptor beta chains from one sample sequenced in a study of shared clonotypes between healthy human individuals (dated by TCRdb to the early 2020s). The library was obtained by the immunoSEQ multiplex PCR assay. TCRdb's version of the immuneACCESS table is confined to in-frame rearrangements and falls short of the full clone set. An unresolved V gene accounts for under half of the shortfall where checked; the remainder is of unknown origin. The sample table lists more than 2,000,000 clones, approximately 95% of them with a count of one. Clones ranked in the top ten supply about 0.37% of the sample. Specimen: naive CD4+ T cells from PBMCs. Sample cell subset or site, as interpreted from the label and publication: CD45RA+ positively selected. The receptor source for this set is a man aged 18 to 30 in good health. Some clones in this sample may be carry-over from other donors' samples.

The CDR3 is CASSSGQGHTTYEQYF. CDR3 DNA: TGCGCCAGCAGCTCTGGACAGGGACATACGACTTACGAGCAGTACTTC. This rearrangement joins TRBV5-1 to TRBJ2-7, with 8 bases fitting TRBD1. This CDR3 spans 16 amino acids. CDR1 is SGHRS and CDR2 is YFSETQ in the germline V gene. Germline trimming cut 3 bases from V and 4 bases from J; bases unmatched to any gene: 12.

The chain is built from TRBV11-2 and TRBJ2-6; unclear D gene. CDR3 size: 14 residues. Deletions cut 5 bases from V and 12 bases from J, with 17 bases between. Germline V gives CDR1 SGHAT, CDR2 FQNNGV. The CDR3 region has the DNA TGTGCCAGCAGCCCCAGTCCCGGTTCGGGCGTCCTGACTTTC. Protein sequence: CASSPSPGSGVLTF. Drawing the rest from reference TRBV11-2 and TRBJ2-6, the complete variable domain is EAGVAQSPRYKIIEKRQSVAFWCNPISGHATLYWYQQILGQGPKLLIQFQNNGVVDDSQLPKDRFSAERLKGVDSTLKIQPAKLEDSAVYLCASSPSPGSGVLTFGAGSRLTVL.

The chain employs TRBV6-1 and TRBJ2-1; no firm D call. This CDR3 spans 11 amino acids. Germline CDR1 MNHNS, CDR2 SASEGT. Trimming took 8 bases from V and 10 from J, leaving 12 bases between them. CDR3 region: CASSSWLEQFF. The CDR3 coding sequence is TGTGCCAGCTCCTCGTGGCTAGAGCAGTTCTTC.

This sequence joins TRBV30 and TRBJ1-4; D perhaps matches TRBD1 (5 bases). This CDR3 contains 15 residues. The ends were cut back, 2 bases at V and 7 bases at J, with 17 bases in the middle. Per germline, CDR1 GTSNPN and CDR2 SVGIG (reference sequence). CDR3 DNA sequence: TGTGCCTGGAGTCCCCTGGGGGGTAGCGGTGAAAAACTGTTTTTT. Its protein is CAWSPLGGSGEKLFF.

This chain links TRBV9 with TRBJ2-5; D remains unclear. The CDR3 runs 14 residues. Trimming cost V 3 bases and J 1 base, with 10 bases left between them. The germline gives CDR1 SGDLS, CDR2 YYNGEE. CDR3 DNA: TGTGCCAGCAGCGCGACATGGGGCCAAGAGACCCAGTACTTC. Encoded protein: CASSATWGQETQYF.

This chain links TRBV6-1 with TRBJ2-7; 7 positions match TRBD1. Germline CDR1 reads MNHNS; CDR2 reads SASEGT. Trimming at V came to 5 bases and at J to 2 bases, leaving 6 bases not matched to a gene. The CDR3 totals 14 residues. The CDR3 reads CASSFRGQTYEQYF. The CDR3 DNA reads as TGTGCCAGCAGTTTTCGGGGACAGACCTACGAGCAGTACTTC.

The rearrangement uses TRBV28 and TRBJ1-2, with D uncertain. V lost 5 bases and J lost 2, with 6 bases in between. This CDR3 comprises 12 residues. Germline V CDR1 and CDR2: MDHEN, SYDVKM. The CDR3 nucleotides are TGTGCCAGCAGTCCCACCAACTATGGCTACACCTTC. It codes for CASSPTNYGYTF.

The chain employs TRBV18 and TRBJ2-7; D unclear. Germline CDR1 reads KGHSH; CDR2 reads LQKENI. Trimming removed 1 base at V and 3 bases at J, with 10 bases between. This CDR3 region has 14 residues. In DNA form, the CDR3 reads TGTGCCAGCTCACCACTACAGATAAACTACGAGCAGTACTTC. Protein: CASSPLQINYEQYF.

The chain employs TRBV28 and TRBJ1-2; D is uncertain. The length of the CDR3 is 12 residues. The V end lost 8 bases, the J end lost 4 bases, and 11 bases lay between the germline ends. CDR1 is MDHEN and CDR2 is SYDVKM in the germline V gene. The CDR3 nucleotides read TGTGCCAGCCAGGCCCAAGGCTATGGCTACACCTTC. Translated, it gives CASQAQGYGYTF.

In nucleotides, the CDR3 is TGTGCCAGCAGCGTAGGACAGGGAGGGTATGGCAAAAACATTCAGTACTTC. Protein: CASSVGQGGYGKNIQYF. The rearrangement links TRBV9 to TRBJ2-4; D possibly uses TRBD1 or TRBD2 (7 bases each). CDR3 size: 17 residues. CDR1 and CDR2 (germline): SGDLS, YYNGEE. V gave up 0 bases and J gave up 3 bases, with 16 bases separating them.

The chain links TRBV11-2 to TRBJ2-6, with D possibly matching TRBD1 (7 bases). Trimming shortened V by 7 bases and J by 2 bases, and 21 bases separated the two germline ends. The CDR3 is 18 residues long. The V gene's germline CDR1 is SGHAT and CDR2 FQNNGV. The CDR3, as DNA: TGTGCCAGCACCAATTTCAGGGGGGTTCGGACTGGGGCCAACGTCCTGACTTTC. This sequence encodes CASTNFRGVRTGANVLTF. The full variable domain, its missing parts supplied by reference TRBV11-2 and TRBJ2-6, is EAGVAQSPRYKIIEKRQSVAFWCNPISGHATLYWYQQILGQGPKLLIQFQNNGVVDDSQLPKDRFSAERLKGVDSTLKIQPAKLEDSAVYLCASTNFRGVRTGANVLTFGAGSRLTVL.

Of note for this clone: A much larger clone is a single base away; this may be a read error. The chain has TRBV5-4 and TRBJ2-1, with a weak D call TRBD2 (5 bases). V was clipped by 4 bases and J by 0 bases, with 11 bases between them. Germline V gene lookup returns CDR1 SGHNT and CDR2 YYREEE (reference sequence). CDR3 size: 15 residues. In nucleotides, the CDR3 is TGTGCCAGCAGCGTTAGCGCGAGCTCCTACAATGAGCAGTTCTTC. Translating gives CASSVSASSYNEQFF.

V usage is TRBV7-9 and J usage is TRBJ2-1, with 9 bases identical to TRBD2. Trimming took 4 bases from V and 8 from J; bases not matched to a gene: 6. Germline lookup yields CDR1 SEHNR and CDR2 FQNEAQ (reference sequence). This CDR3 has 14 residues. CDR3 loop: CASSSPSGIYEQFF. As DNA, the CDR3 is TGTGCCAGCAGCTCTCCTAGCGGGATCTATGAGCAGTTCTTC. The whole variable domain, filled in from reference TRBV7-9 and TRBJ2-1, reads DTGVSQNPRHKITKRGQNVTFRCDPISEHNRLYWYRQTLGQGPEFLTYFQNEAQLEKSRLLSDRFSAERPKGSFSTLEIQRTEQGDSAMYLCASSSPSGIYEQFFGPGTRLTVL.

The chain is built from TRBV7-3 and TRBJ2-1, with 9 positions matching TRBD1. The CDR3 has 16 residues. CDR1 is SGHTA and CDR2 is FQGTGA in the germline V gene. The V and J ends lost 5 bases and 0 bases, in that order; junction bases with no gene match: 5. The CDR3 bases are TGTGCCAGCAGCCCACAGGGGGCGGCCTCCTACAATGAGCAGTTCTTC. Residues: CASSPQGAASYNEQFF.

The chain is built from TRBV28 and TRBJ2-5; no reliable D call. The CDR3 sequence is 12 residues long. The germline V and J ends were trimmed by 8 bases and 1 base, with 8 bases remaining between them. CDR1 and CDR2 (germline): MDHEN, SYDVKM. This CDR3 reads CASGHRQETQYF. In nucleotides, the CDR3 is TGTGCCAGCGGCCACCGCCAAGAGACCCAGTACTTC.

This sequence joins TRBV6-5 and TRBJ1-4, with D tentatively TRBD1 (5 bases). Germline loops: CDR1 MNHEY, CDR2 SVGAGI. The V end lost 5 bases, the J end lost 7 bases, and 17 bases lay between the germline ends. The CDR3 covers 15 residues. The CDR3: CASSLNRQPGEKLFF. The CDR3 nucleotides read TGTGCCAGCAGTCTTAACCGACAGCCTGGTGAAAAACTGTTTTTT.

In nucleotides, the CDR3 is TGTGCCAGCAGTAACACGTGGGCTAACACAGATACGCAGTATTTT. It codes for CASSNTWANTDTQYF. The chain employs TRBV27 and TRBJ2-3; D not certain. The germline V and J ends were trimmed by 5 bases and 2 bases, with 14 bases remaining between them. Per the germline V gene, CDR1 is MNHEY and CDR2 is SMNVEV (reference sequence). The CDR3 extends over 15 amino acids.